The 4 T cell receptor beta chains below come from one sample, sequenced in a study of beta chain features in type 1 diabetes. Sequencing targeted expressed TCRB transcripts, as all isolated RNA had been reverse transcribed. TCRdb's table, derived via immunoSEQ multiplex PCR, lists solely in-frame clones and lacks some. The data hold 350,000 to 400,000 clones, with about 14% observed a single time. The sequencing input was naive CD4+ T cells from blood. These receptors were collected from a young woman in good health.

The table lists this clone with a few counts. The genes are TRBV7-9 and TRBJ2-1, with a possible D match to TRBD1 (6 bases). This CDR3 is built from 15 residues. Germline V gene sequence: CDR1 SEHNR, CDR2 FQNEAQ (reference sequence). The ends were cut back, 5 bases at V and 0 bases at J, with 11 bases in the middle. CDR3 loop: CASSHRDSSYNEQFF. In DNA, the CDR3 is TGTGCCAGCAGCCACAGGGATAGCTCCTACAATGAGCAGTTCTTC.

The V call is TRBV4-1, the J call TRBJ1-2; D gene unclear. Looked up from germline, CDR1 is MGHRA and CDR2 is YSYEKL. V gave up 3 bases and J gave up 4 bases, with 24 bases separating them. There are 18 residues in the CDR3. The CDR3 DNA is TGCGCCAGCAGCCAGCTCACGATTGGGAGGGCAAAAAGCTATGGCTACACCTTC. It is translated as CASSQLTIGRAKSYGYTF.

This clone was detected a few times. Other DNA sequences in the sample encode the same CDR3. The J gene is TRBJ2-6, the V gene TRBV19; perhaps TRBD2 as D (6 bases). This CDR3 spans 15 amino acids. Per germline, CDR1 LNHDA and CDR2 SQIVND (reference sequence). V was shortened by 3 bases and J by 0 bases, with 6 bases between the two germline ends. The CDR3 spells CASSMGGSGANVLTF. The CDR3 nucleotides are TGTGCCAGTAGTATGGGGGGCTCTGGGGCCAACGTCCTGACTTTC.

The chain couples TRBV6-4 to TRBJ2-1; TRBD2 matches at 11 bases. CDR1 is MRHNA, CDR2 SNTAGT, per germline. This CDR3 has 15 amino acids. With 3 bases clipped from V and 5 bases from J, the junction kept 3 bases outside the gene matches. The CDR3 DNA sequence: TGTGCCAGCAGTGAGAGACTAGCGGGAAACAATGAGCAGTTCTTC. Amino acid sequence: CASSERLAGNNEQFF.